The 30 T cell receptor beta chains listed next were all sequenced from one sample in a study of CD8 T cell repertoires and HIV-1 epitope variants. The data were produced by immunoSEQ multiplex PCR, yet TCRdb's version contains in-frame clones alone and is incomplete. The table has thousands of clones, around 67% seen once. Antigens for these TCRs are unknown. Sequencing input: cultured CD8+ T cells derived from PBMCs. Every receptor here comes from a male donor with HIV.

This sequence joins TRBV27 and TRBJ2-7, with D perhaps TRBD1 (5 bases). The CDR3 is made up of 14 amino acids. CDR1 and CDR2 (germline): MNHEY, SMNVEV (reference sequence). The V end was cut by 6 bases, the J end by 0 bases, with 12 bases between. CDR3 protein: CASRSTGDSYEQYF. DNA of the CDR3: TGTGCCAGCAGATCTACAGGAGACTCCTACGAGCAGTACTTC.

Here the CDR3 reads CASSQDHWQGGRDTQYF. In nucleotides, the CDR3 is TGCGCCAGCAGCCAAGATCATTGGCAGGGCGGTAGAGATACGCAGTATTTT. The V gene is TRBV4-3, the J gene TRBJ2-3, with D perhaps TRBD1 (5 bases). Trimming removed 0 bases from V and 5 bases from J, with 18 bases in between. The CDR3 spans 17 residues. From germline, CDR1 is LGHNA and CDR2 YSLEER.

The chain employs TRBV28 and TRBJ2-1, with TRBD2 matching over 8 bases. The CDR3 contains 16 residues. Trimming removed 5 bases from V and 6 bases from J; junction bases left unmatched: 12. Germline CDR1 reads MDHEN; CDR2 reads SYDVKM. CDR3 region: CASSGSGGGFVNEQFF. The CDR3 region has the DNA TGTGCCAGCAGTGGCAGCGGGGGCGGTTTTGTCAATGAGCAGTTCTTC. The whole variable domain, filled in from reference TRBV28 and TRBJ2-1, reads DVKVTQSSRYLVKRTGEKVFLECVQDMDHENMFWYRQDPGLGLRLIYFSYDVKMKEKGDIPEGYSVSREKKERFSLILESASTNQTSMYLCASSGSGGGFVNEQFFGPGTRLTVL.

The chain is built from TRBV6-6 and TRBJ1-1; maybe TRBD1 (6 bases). The V gene's germline CDR1 is MNHNY and CDR2 SVGAGI (reference sequence). This CDR3 contains 15 residues. Trimming removed 0 bases at V and 7 bases at J, with 15 bases between. CDR3 DNA: TGTGCCAGCAGTTACTCGGGGCAGGGGTTGAGTGAAGCTTTCTTT. It translates to CASSYSGQGLSEAFF.

The chain employs TRBV28 and TRBJ2-1; no clear D. CDR3 length: 13 amino acids. Deletions cut 3 bases from V and 3 bases from J, with 6 bases between. Looked up from germline, CDR1 is MDHEN and CDR2 is SYDVKM. CDR3 nucleotides: TGTGCCAGCAGTTTCCTTGTCTACAATGAGCAGTTCTTC. Its translation is CASSFLVYNEQFF. The full variable domain, in which reference TRBV28 and TRBJ2-1 provide the parts outside the CDR3, is DVKVTQSSRYLVKRTGEKVFLECVQDMDHENMFWYRQDPGLGLRLIYFSYDVKMKEKGDIPEGYSVSREKKERFSLILESASTNQTSMYLCASSFLVYNEQFFGPGTRLTVL.

V and J are TRBV19 and TRBJ2-3; TRBD2 matches at 7 bases. After removal of 10 bases from V and 2 bases from J, the junction contained 12 bases not matched to a gene. There are 15 residues in the CDR3. Germline lookup yields CDR1 LNHDA and CDR2 SQIVND (reference sequence). The CDR3 sequence is CATATPGGNTDTQYF. The CDR3 bases are TGTGCCACCGCAACTCCCGGGGGGAACACAGATACGCAGTATTTT.

This chain uses TRBV4-3 with TRBJ2-1; unclear D gene. Trimming pared 1 base from V and 8 bases from J, leaving 9 bases between. This CDR3 region has 13 residues. Germline values: CDR1 LGHNA, CDR2 YSLEER. The CDR3 here is CASSQGLSHEQFF. The CDR3 bases are TGCGCCAGCAGCCAAGGCCTAAGTCATGAGCAGTTCTTC.

The V gene is TRBV19, the J gene TRBJ1-5, with 10 bases identical to TRBD1. Germline V gene lookup returns CDR1 LNHDA and CDR2 SQIVND (reference sequence). J was trimmed by 1 base and V by 5 bases; bases with no gene match: 8. The CDR3 is made up of 17 amino acids. The CDR3 sequence is CASSARDRGKSNQPQHF. CDR3 sequence (DNA): TGTGCCAGTAGTGCCCGGGACAGGGGAAAGAGCAATCAGCCCCAGCATTTT.

This clone was recorded a few times. The chain carries TRBV6-5 and TRBJ1-5; D remains ambiguous. CDR3 size: 14 residues. With 2 bases removed from V and 5 bases from J, the gap between germline ends came to 10 bases. Looked up from germline, CDR1 is MNHEY and CDR2 is SVGAGI. The CDR3 bases are TGTGCCAGCAGTTACACCGTAACTGATCAGCCCCAGCATTTT. Translation gives CASSYTVTDQPQHF.

This chain links TRBV4-3 with TRBJ2-7; tentatively, D is TRBD1 (6 bases). The germline gives CDR1 LGHNA, CDR2 YSLEER. CDR3 length: 17 residues. Trimming removed 5 bases from V and 2 bases from J, with 22 bases in between. CDR3 sequence (DNA): TGCGCCAGCAGCTTCCAGGGCTCCGGGACACCACCCTACGAGCAGTACTTC. Protein: CASSFQGSGTPPYEQYF.

This clone has a handful of counts. CDR3 bases: TGTGCCAGCATCATATGGGACGGCAACACTGAAGCTTTCTTT. Translation gives CASIIWDGNTEAFF. V usage is TRBV13 and J usage is TRBJ1-1; a weak D match, TRBD1 (5 bases). V gave up 7 bases and J gave up 2 bases, with 14 bases separating them. Germline V CDR1 and CDR2: PRHDT, FYEKMQ (reference sequence). There are 14 residues in the CDR3.

This clone was found a few times. This rearrangement joins TRBV4-3 to TRBJ2-3, with D perhaps assigned TRBD1 or TRBD2 (6 bases each). The CDR3 loop spans 16 amino acids. Germline V lookup: CDR1 LGHNA, CDR2 YSLEER. V shed 6 bases and J shed 4 bases, with 20 bases lying between them. CDR3 amino acids: CASSPETEGGADTQYF. The CDR3 coding sequence is TGCGCCAGCAGTCCAGAGACTGAGGGGGGTGCAGATACGCAGTATTTT.

V usage is TRBV19 and J usage is TRBJ2-7, with D possibly called TRBD1 or TRBD2 (5 bases each). The CDR3 sequence is 12 residues long. Germline V gene lookup returns CDR1 LNHDA and CDR2 SQIVND (reference sequence). With 5 bases removed from V and 5 bases from J, the gap between germline ends came to 10 bases. CDR3 region: CASSVGVDEQYF. The CDR3 region has the DNA TGTGCCAGTAGTGTGGGGGTAGACGAGCAGTACTTC.

J is TRBJ1-1 and V is TRBV7-2; possibly TRBD1 for D (5 bases). Between the trimmed V and J ends, which lost 7 bases and 4 bases, there was a span of 22 bases. CDR3 length: 16 residues. CDR1 and CDR2 from the germline V gene are SGHTA and FQGNSA. The CDR3: CASTPTSGDWRTEAFF. As DNA, the CDR3 is TGTGCCAGCACACCTACGTCGGGGGATTGGCGCACTGAAGCTTTCTTT.

J is TRBJ2-1 and V is TRBV6-5; 16 positions agree with TRBD2. V shed 6 bases and J 8 bases; nucleotides not matched to a gene: 1. This CDR3 has 14 residues. CDR1 and CDR2 from the germline V gene are MNHEY and SVGAGI. Here the CDR3 DNA reads TGTGCCAGCAGGGGACTAGCGGGAGGGCATGAGCAGTTCTTC. Translated: CASRGLAGGHEQFF.

This chain connects TRBV6-5 to TRBJ2-7; a weak D match, TRBD2 (6 bases). Trimming took 2 bases from V and 6 from J, leaving 8 bases between them. The CDR3 contains 12 residues. The germline V gene has CDR1 MNHEY and CDR2 SVGAGI. The CDR3 protein is CASSYGGGEQYF. DNA of the CDR3: TGTGCCAGCAGTTACGGGGGAGGCGAGCAGTACTTC.

This sequence joins TRBV5-8 and TRBJ2-2, with D perhaps matching TRBD2 (5 bases). The germline V gene has CDR1 SGHTS and CDR2 YDEGEE. The V and J ends lost 3 bases and 6 bases respectively, with 6 bases between them. CDR3 length: 12 residues. CDR3 DNA sequence: TGTGCCAGCAGCTCGGGGTCCGGGGAGCTGTTTTTT. This sequence encodes CASSSGSGELFF.

The J gene is TRBJ1-2, the V gene TRBV28; D uncertain. CDR1 MDHEN and CDR2 SYDVKM come from the germline V gene. V was pared by 3 bases and J by 1 base, with 15 bases between. CDR3 length equals 16 residues. DNA for the CDR3: TGTGCCAGCAGTTTGTATCCTCCAGACCTTAACTATGGCTACACCTTC. It specifies CASSLYPPDLNYGYTF.

The V gene is TRBV6-6, the J gene TRBJ1-2; 8 bases map to TRBD1. The CDR3 runs 12 residues. V trimming: 7 bases; J trimming: 11 bases; junction bases outside the gene matches: 9. The germline gives CDR1 MNHNY, CDR2 SVGAGI (reference sequence). In DNA form, the CDR3 reads TGTGCCAGCACGATCCAGGGGGCAATTTACACCTTC. Translated, it gives CASTIQGAIYTF.

The chain uses TRBV7-2 and TRBJ1-3; TRBD1 aligns across 10 bases. The length of the CDR3 is 16 residues. V shed 5 bases and J 1 base; nucleotides not matched to a gene: 5. Germline V CDR1 and CDR2: SGHTA, FQGNSA. The CDR3 coding sequence is TGTGCCAGCAGCCTGACAGGGGGCGCTTCTGGAAACACCATATATTTT. It is translated as CASSLTGGASGNTIYF.

The chain recombines TRBV4-3 with TRBJ1-2, with D unclear. The germline V and J ends were trimmed by 0 bases and 8 bases, with 13 bases remaining between them. This CDR3 is 14 amino acids long. CDR1 is LGHNA and CDR2 is YSLEER in the germline V gene. CDR3 bases: TGCGCCAGCAGCCAAGATCTAGAGGGTCCGGGCTACACCTTC. Its protein product is CASSQDLEGPGYTF.

The chain combines TRBV13 with TRBJ2-7, with no clear D. Trimming pared 6 bases from V and 2 bases from J, leaving 14 bases between. Germline V gene lookup returns CDR1 PRHDT and CDR2 FYEKMQ (reference sequence). The length of the CDR3 is 14 residues. CDR3 coding DNA: TGTGCCAGCAGTTCAGATGTCTCGGCCTACGAGCAGTACTTC. Translated, it gives CASSSDVSAYEQYF.

A few counts support this clone. V and J are TRBV15 and TRBJ2-7, with 9 bases lining up with TRBD2. The CDR3 is 17 residues long. The germline gives CDR1 LNHNV, CDR2 YYDKDF (reference sequence). The V gene end was trimmed by 1 base and the J gene end by 0 bases; junction bases not matched to a gene: 7. Here the CDR3 reads CATSRATLAGDSYEQYF. The CDR3 nucleotides are TGTGCCACCAGCAGAGCAACCTTAGCGGGGGACTCCTACGAGCAGTACTTC.

This clone was counted a single time. The rearrangement joins TRBV28 to TRBJ2-5, with D possibly matching TRBD2 (5 bases). The J call could be wrong; TRBJ2-7 is a better fit for the DNA end. Germline-derived CDR1 and CDR2 are MDHEN and SYDVKM. This CDR3 has 13 amino acids. The CDR3 nucleotides are TGTGCCAGCAGTCTTAAACTAGTGCACGAGCAGTACTTC. Its translation is CASSLKLVHEQYF.

The rearrangement uses TRBV7-2 and TRBJ1-2; D is unclear. The germline V and J ends were trimmed by 5 bases and 1 base, with 14 bases remaining between them. The CDR3 sequence is 15 residues long. Germline CDR1 and CDR2: SGHTA and FQGNSA. The CDR3 DNA is TGTGCCAGCAGCCCCCAAGATTCATTTAACTATGGCTACACCTTC. Protein: CASSPQDSFNYGYTF.

This chain joins TRBV2 and TRBJ1-2, with D hard to call. The ends were cut back, 6 bases at V and 4 bases at J, with 12 bases in the middle. Germline values: CDR1 SNHLY, CDR2 FYNNEI. The CDR3 totals 13 residues. The CDR3 region is CASSFGRGYGYTF. The CDR3 DNA is TGTGCCAGCAGCTTCGGACGGGGCTATGGCTACACCTTC.

The V gene is TRBV27, the J gene TRBJ1-2; 10 bases line up with TRBD1. Germline CDR1 reads MNHEY; CDR2 reads SMNVEV (reference sequence). CDR3 length: 14 amino acids. V dropped 5 bases and J dropped 8; count of bases not matched to a gene: 8. The CDR3 reads CASSATGGFGGYTF. CDR3 sequence (DNA): TGTGCCAGCAGTGCGACAGGGGGCTTTGGCGGCTACACCTTC.

CDR3 residues: CASSLYPQDINYGYTF. The CDR3 bases are TGTGCCAGCAGCTTGTACCCCCAGGATATTAACTATGGCTACACCTTC. The chain links TRBV5-6 to TRBJ1-2; D is unresolved. The germline V gene has CDR1 SGHDT and CDR2 YYEEEE. The CDR3 has 16 amino acids. Trimming shortened V by 1 base and J by 1 base, and 14 bases separated the two germline ends.

This clone was counted only a few times. The CDR3 bases are TGTGCCAGCAGTTCGGGACAGGGGGAAGACGATTCACCCCTCCACTTT. Its protein is CASSSGQGEDDSPLHF. The V gene is TRBV28, the J gene TRBJ1-6, with 11 bases aligning to TRBD1. The J segment lost 8 bases and the V segment lost 4 bases, leaving 7 bases of the junction unmatched. The CDR3 spans 16 residues. From germline, CDR1 is MDHEN and CDR2 SYDVKM.

This chain joins TRBV27 and TRBJ2-7; 9 nucleotides line up with TRBD1. The germline V gene has CDR1 MNHEY and CDR2 SMNVEV (reference sequence). The ends lost 3 bases at V and 6 bases at J; junction bases unmatched: 9. The CDR3 contains 15 residues. The CDR3 bases are TGTGCCAGCAGTTTCGCCTCCCAGACAGGGGGCGAGCAGTACTTC. It is translated as CASSFASQTGGEQYF.